The 5 T cell receptor beta chains presented below share a single source sample, sequenced in a study of blood T cells in healthy people across ages. A second roughly 7 to 11 cycle PCR used barcoded and J-beta primers. Each CDR3 protein is one row after TCRdb ran MiXCR on the 5' RACE reads. The sample lists 550,000 to 800,000 distinct CDR3 sequences, under 25% occurring once. Sequencing input: blood. These receptors all come from a man between 65 and 85 years old in good health.

As regards this clonotype: A clone one base away is much larger, so this may be a read error. The chain uses TRBV27 and TRBJ2-3; D uncertain. The J call could be wrong; TRBJ1-5 is a better fit for the DNA end. There are 16 residues in the CDR3. Per germline, CDR1 MNHEY and CDR2 SMNVEV (reference sequence). CDR3 coding DNA: TGTGCCAGCAGTATGACTAGCGGGAGATACACAGATACGCAGCATTTT. It encodes CASSMTSGRYTDTQHF.

This clonotype has just a few counts. The chain is built from TRBV6-1 and TRBJ2-1, with TRBD2 identical over 7 bases. The length of the CDR3 is 15 residues. V trimming: 7 bases; J trimming: 3 bases; junction bases outside the gene matches: 9. Germline assignment: CDR1 MNHNS and CDR2 SASEGT. The DNA for the CDR3 is TGTGCCAGCACAACCCGGACGGGAGGCTACAATGAGCAGTTCTTC. Protein sequence: CASTTRTGGYNEQFF.

The table lists this clonotype with many counts. The CDR3 sequence is CSAPTGGLGEKLFF. CDR3 in DNA: TGCAGTGCACCGACAGGGGGTTTGGGGGAAAAACTGTTTTTT. The genes are TRBV20-1 and TRBJ1-4; TRBD1 agrees at 9 bases. The V gene's germline CDR1 is DFQATT and CDR2 SNEGSKA (reference sequence). The CDR3 runs 14 residues. V shed 6 bases, J shed 8 bases, and the junction held 10 bases outside the gene matches.

This clonotype was found a few times. A read error is possible here, since a much larger clone lies one base away. This rearrangement joins TRBV13 to TRBJ1-1; 8 bases map to TRBD1. CDR1 and CDR2 (germline): PRHDT, FYEKMQ (reference sequence). The CDR3 spans 12 residues. V shed 6 bases and J 6 bases; nucleotides not matched to a gene: 3. The CDR3 DNA sequence: TGTGCCAGCAGGACGACAGGGGCTGAAGCTTTCTTT. Amino acid sequence: CASRTTGAEAFF.

This clonotype showed up just a few times. CDR3: CASSVGRQAYNEQFF. As DNA, the CDR3 is TGTGCCAGCAGCGTAGGCCGGCAAGCCTACAATGAGCAGTTCTTC. V usage is TRBV9 and J usage is TRBJ2-1, with D unclear. Germline V gene lookup returns CDR1 SGDLS and CDR2 YYNGEE. The CDR3 totals 15 residues. Trimming shortened V by 0 bases and J by 2 bases, and 9 bases separated the two germline ends.